The 11 T cell receptor beta chains below were found in one sample sequenced in a study of metastatic and nonmetastatic thyroid tumors. With MiXCR, TCRdb called clones anew from the PCR reads. The table includes some 15,000 clones, roughly 13% detected once. Prior to thyroid surgery, none of the patients had received any treatment. Sequenced sample: blood. The origin of the receptors is a female donor with papillary thyroid cancer or a benign thyroid nodule (not recorded which). Some clones in this sample may be carry-over from other donors' samples.

In its sample, this clone is medium-sized (0.01 to 0.1%). As DNA, the CDR3 is TGTGCCAGCAGTCTCGTAGTGGGAGGCCCTTTATTTCGGCAGTACTTC. Amino acids: CASSLVVGGPLFRQYF. This chain joins TRBV28 and TRBJ2-7, with a possible D match to TRBD2 (6 bases). Germline V gene sequence: CDR1 MDHEN, CDR2 SYDVKM. Trimming stripped 5 bases from V and 9 bases from J, with 26 bases between. The CDR3 totals 16 residues.

This clone was counted at least ten times. The V and J genes are TRBV5-1 and TRBJ2-1, with D perhaps TRBD1 (5 bases). Between the trimmed V and J ends, which lost 0 bases and 4 bases, there was a span of 5 bases. The CDR3 has 13 amino acids. The V gene's germline CDR1 is SGHRS and CDR2 YFSETQ. The chain's CDR3 is CASSLDRYNEQFF. CDR3 sequence (DNA): TGCGCCAGCAGCTTGGACAGGTACAATGAGCAGTTCTTC.

A note on this clone: This could be a read error, since a much larger clone is one nucleotide away. The chain uses TRBV18 and TRBJ1-1; D is undetermined. V was shortened by 3 bases and J by 7 bases, with 12 bases between the two germline ends. CDR3 length: 13 amino acids. The germline V gene encodes CDR1 KGHSH and CDR2 LQKENI. This CDR3 is CASSPGGANEAFF. In DNA form, the CDR3 reads TGTGCCAGCTCACCGGGCGGAGCCAATGAAGCTTTCTTT.

This clone has only a few counts. V is TRBV12-3 or TRBV12-4 and J is TRBJ1-2; D might be TRBD1 (6 bases). Trimming stripped 5 bases from V and 5 bases from J, with 12 bases between. This CDR3 region has 13 residues. The chain's CDR3 is CASSPRDNYGYTF. CDR3 in DNA: TGTGCCAGCAGTCCCCGGGACAATTATGGCTACACCTTC.

This clone has at least ten counts. The genes are TRBV4-1 and TRBJ2-3, with 9 bases fitting TRBD2. This CDR3 contains 16 residues. J was trimmed by 5 bases and V by 0 bases; bases with no gene match: 6. Germline CDR1 reads MGHRA; CDR2 reads YSYEKL. Here the CDR3 DNA reads TGCGCCAGCAGCCAAGATCAGGCGGGGGGGCTAGATACGCAGTATTTT. It yields the protein CASSQDQAGGLDTQYF.

This clone was counted between two and nine times. The rearrangement joins TRBV27 to TRBJ2-1; TRBD1 agrees at 11 bases. CDR1 and CDR2 from the germline V gene are MNHEY and SMNVEV (reference sequence). Trimming removed 3 bases from V and 5 bases from J; junction bases left unmatched: 3. This CDR3 is built from 15 residues. CDR3 sequence reads: CASSLGTGGNNEQFF. The CDR3 nucleotides are TGTGCCAGCAGTTTGGGGACAGGGGGGAACAATGAGCAGTTCTTC.

In its sample, this clone was seen many times. The CDR3 loop reads CASSLYRRNTEAFF. The DNA for the CDR3 is TGTGCCAGCAGCTTGTATCGGAGGAACACTGAAGCTTTCTTT. The chain recombines TRBV5-6 with TRBJ1-1; D is ambiguous. V was clipped by 1 base and J by 1 base, with 8 bases between them. This CDR3 is 14 amino acids long. The germline V gene encodes CDR1 SGHDT and CDR2 YYEEEE.

This clone was picked up one time. J is TRBJ2-7 and V is TRBV20-1, with D perhaps matching TRBD2 (6 bases). The CDR3 consists of 14 residues. The germline V gene has CDR1 DFQATT and CDR2 SNEGSKA (reference sequence). Trimming removed 0 bases from V and 5 bases from J, with 14 bases in between. The CDR3 nucleotides are TGCAGTGCTAGAGATCCATCGTGGGGGGACGAGCAGTACTTC. This codes for CSARDPSWGDEQYF.

At least ten counts were recorded for this clone. V usage is TRBV7-8 and J usage is TRBJ2-3; D not certain. From germline, CDR1 is SGHVS and CDR2 FQNEAQ. The CDR3 runs 13 residues. V shed 4 bases and J shed 6 bases, with 11 bases lying between them. The DNA of the CDR3 is TGTGCCAGCAGCTCCCTAATAAGGGATACGCAGTATTTT. Protein: CASSSLIRDTQYF. The complete variable domain, with remaining parts taken from reference TRBV7-8 and TRBJ2-3, reads GAGVSQSPRYKVAKRGQDVALRCDPISGHVSLFWYQQALGQGPEFLTYFQNEAQLDKSGLPSDRFFAERPEGSVSTLKIQRTQQEDSAVYLCASSSLIRDTQYFGPGTRLTVL.

Ten or more counts support this clone. Germline and junction disagree at one end, which may indicate a read error. The chain's CDR3 is CGAEGLAGGFSYNEQFF. As DNA, the CDR3 is TGCGGTGCCGAAGGCCTAGCGGGGGGTTTTTCCTACAATGAGCAGTTCTTC. This chain uses TRBV20-1 with TRBJ2-1, with 11 bases aligning to TRBD2. This CDR3 contains 17 residues. Germline CDR1 and CDR2: DFQATT and SNEGSKA (reference sequence).

This clone appeared many times. Other DNA sequences within the sample encode an identical CDR3. The chain couples TRBV5-1 to TRBJ2-1; D is perhaps TRBD2 (6 bases). V dropped 4 bases and J dropped 8 bases, with 13 bases sitting between them. Germline V gene data show CDR1 as SGHRS and CDR2 as YFSETQ. The CDR3 is 13 residues long. CDR3 protein: CASSPGSSDEQFF. The CDR3 region has the DNA TGCGCCAGCAGCCCGGGTTCTAGCGATGAGCAGTTCTTC. Full variable domain (remainder filled in from reference TRBV5-1 and TRBJ2-1): KAGVTQTPRYLIKTRGQQVTLSCSPISGHRSVSWYQQTPGQGLQFLFEYFSETQRNKGNFPGRFSGRQFSNSRSEMNVSTLELGDSALYLCASSPGSSDEQFFGPGTRLTVL.